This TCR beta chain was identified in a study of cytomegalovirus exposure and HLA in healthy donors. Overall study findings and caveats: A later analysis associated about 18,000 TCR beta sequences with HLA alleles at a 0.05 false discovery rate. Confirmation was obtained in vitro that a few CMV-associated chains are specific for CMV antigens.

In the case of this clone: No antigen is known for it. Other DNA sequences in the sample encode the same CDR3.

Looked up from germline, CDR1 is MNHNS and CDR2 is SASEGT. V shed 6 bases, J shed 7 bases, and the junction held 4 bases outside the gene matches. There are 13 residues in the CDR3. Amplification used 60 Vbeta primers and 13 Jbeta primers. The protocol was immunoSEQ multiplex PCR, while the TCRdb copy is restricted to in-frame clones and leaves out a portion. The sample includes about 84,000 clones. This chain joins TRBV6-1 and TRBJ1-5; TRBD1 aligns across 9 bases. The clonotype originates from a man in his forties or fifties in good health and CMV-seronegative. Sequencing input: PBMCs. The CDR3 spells CASRTGGRQPQHF. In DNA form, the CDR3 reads TGTGCCAGCAGGACAGGGGGGCGGCAGCCCCAGCATTTT.